Described below is a single TCR beta chain sequence and its context. Its antigen is not known. The protocol was immunoSEQ multiplex PCR, while the TCRdb copy is restricted to in-frame clones and leaves out a portion. The top ten clones hold 2% to 2.5% of a sample with around 66,000 clones, around 70% of them seen once. These data are taken from a study of vaccination effects on CD4 cells after COVID-19. About the study: Ahead of sequencing, the ViraFEST assay grew antigen-specific CD4+ T cells using viral peptide pools. Following the second dose by a median of 72 days, the post-vaccine samples were obtained.

Looked up from germline, CDR1 is SGHTA and CDR2 is FQGNSA. The length of the CDR3 is 16 residues. The ends were cut back, 5 bases at V and 1 base at J, with 12 bases in the middle. Culture proceeded for approximately 9 days, and CD4+ T cells were then isolated. Participants completed two doses of the BNT162b2 or mRNA-1273 vaccine. In the vaccine recipients, nucleocapsid antibodies were negative and there was no prior SARS-CoV-2 infection. Findings and limits, study-wide: The study found that only 1 of 255 vaccine-induced clones from healthy vaccinees cross-reacted with common cold coronaviruses.

This rearrangement joins TRBV7-2 to TRBJ1-6; the D is unclear. Material: CD4+ T cells from PBMCs cultured without peptide, obtained after COVID-19 vaccination. This receptor was taken from a human donor who received a COVID-19 vaccine. The CDR3 bases are TGTGCCAGCAGCATACAAGTCAGTTCCTATAATTCACCCCTCCACTTT. Its protein product is CASSIQVSSYNSPLHF.